This T cell receptor beta chain appears in the sequencing data of a study of blood T cells in healthy people across ages. Overall study findings and caveats: Correlation between TCR beta diversity and naive T cell percentage was strong. Estimates based on one million T cells were treated as lower bounds. Among T cells, TCR beta diversity per million cells dropped roughly linearly as age rose.

CDR1 and CDR2 from the germline V gene are ENHRY and SYGVKD. The CDR3 totals 16 residues. Combining a sample-barcoded 5' primer with a J-beta primer mix, a second PCR ran for about 7 to 12 cycles. From each sample, at least 2.5 million paired-end reads containing CDR3 were obtained. Each CDR3 protein gets one entry after TCRdb re-called the 5' RACE reads with MiXCR. The table has fewer than 800,000 distinct CDR3 sequences, around 45% seen once. On this clonotype: Its cognate antigen is unknown.

The TCR was taken from a woman in her fifties or sixties in good health. The sequenced material came from blood. This chain links TRBV10-3 with TRBJ2-1; TRBD2 matches at 16 bases. Near its end, the DNA agrees better with TRBJ2-7, so the J call may be wrong. The CDR3 loop is CAISEGTSGRANEQYF. The CDR3 nucleotides are TGTGCCATCAGTGAGGGGACTAGCGGGAGGGCCAATGAGCAGTACTTC.